Below, one T cell receptor beta chain is given with its context. Its antigen specificity is not known. No quality values exist for individual bases; no much larger clone is one base distant. Using the deep immunoSEQ assay, multiplex PCR amplified TCR CDR3 regions from genomic DNA. Extracted genomic DNA from each cell subset was spread evenly across all wells of several immunoSEQ 96-well plates, with each plate serving as a replicate. For sorted subsets, each replicate PCR was loaded with around 220 ng genomic DNA, equivalent to 25,000 to 30,000 T cell genomes. Purified libraries were quantified with a Qubit 3.0 fluorometer, sized on a Bioanalyzer 2100, and re-quantified with the KAPA Library Quantification kit. A separate single-read 150-cycle Illumina NextSeq 550 flow cell was used to sequence each immunoSEQ 96-well plate. The published analysis was carried out like this. Because the immunoSEQ output held only junctional sequences and lacked quality scores, the filtering could not match the filtering applied to full-length reads. Sequences were annotated with PyIR, a Python wrapper for IgBLAST v1.9, using IMGT germline references to assign V/J genes and CDR3. Reads with weak V/J assignments (E-value above 1e-6), missing CDR3, stop codons, out-of-frame junctions, or ambiguous translated residues were removed. V3J clonotypes were defined as sequences sharing an identical inferred V gene, J gene, and CDR3 amino acid sequence. To compute the percentage overlap between repertoires, the number of shared unique clonotypes was divided by the size of the smaller repertoire. Three approaches were used to assess repertoire richness: RTK rarefaction, the Chao1 estimator, and Recon v2.1 estimates of unobserved clonotypes. OLGA was used to compute generation probabilities for all TCRbeta clonotypes that the gDNA method yielded from a handful of donors. Sourced from immuneACCESS, this table was stored by TCRdb with only in-frame sequences that have V and J called. A share of the clones is absent; for the studies checked, an unresolved V gene accounts for under half, and the remainder has no known explanation. V, J and clone size are those of that table, while D and trimming were read from the DNA. Present in this sample are 600,000 or so clones, approximately 95% of which were seen just once. The ten largest make up about 0.11% of the sample.

The data derive from a study of shared clonotypes between healthy human individuals (TCRdb year 2020). Concerning the study at large: A few men and a couple of women, aged 18 to 49 years, made up the cohort. To increase sequencing depth and limit assay-specific biases, different laboratories used diverse techniques to prepare libraries and sequence TCR repertoires. The study deeply sequenced blood TCR repertoires of 5 or 6 healthy adults to estimate repertoire size and the extent of clonotype sharing between individuals. For each donor, three plates each were used for CD4 naive and CD4 memory, two plates were used for CD8 naive, and one plate was used for CD8 memory. Per donor, leukapheresis produced somewhere between about 0.85 and 8.9 billion PBMCs. Paper-wide results and their limitations: Estimated clonotype richness was generally larger for naive than for memory subsets. Pairwise subsampling led to the expectation that sequencing depth would affect the degree of clonotype sharing among donors. The small number of donors limited the genetic and exposure-history diversity represented. Incomplete sequencing was indicated by rarefaction of sorted-subset datasets, despite the large sequencing depth. When a handful of donors were compared, the shared fraction of clonotypes was about 5.2% for naive CD4, approximately 3.5% for naive CD8, 2.3% for memory CD4, and approximately 0.4% for memory CD8. Sampling was limited to blood, and TCR repertoires in tissue likely differ from TCR repertoires in blood. Higher generation probabilities were observed for clonotypes shared by all four sorted-subset donors than for non-shared clonotypes.

At the junction V is shortened by 6 bases and J by 8 bases, with 14 bases in between. From the cysteine through the phenylalanine, the CDR3 covers 13 amino acids. CDR3 DNA only is kept here, 39 bases in frame from base 1. The germline V gene encodes CDR1 MNHNS and CDR2 SASEGT. For the CD8 naive samples, CD45RO-negative cells were positively selected for CCR7, yielding a CD45RA+CCR7+ population from which TemRA cells were excluded. Healthy HIV-negative adults with no recently reported acute infections or vaccinations were included as donors. All donors were Caucasian adults living in Nashville, Tennessee, USA. After blood collection by leukapheresis, PBMCs were isolated using Ficoll-Histopaque density gradient centrifugation and then cryopreserved in the vapor phase of liquid nitrogen. Purity and quantity of every magnetically sorted T cell population were checked by analytical flow cytometry. Genomic DNA was isolated from every sorted fraction and measured by UV absorbance on a Nanodrop 2000c.

The clonotype comes from a woman aged 30 to 39 in good health. The sample taken for sequencing was naive CD8+ T cells sorted from blood. The cell subset or site label on this specimen signifies: CD45RA+CCR7+. The chain is encoded by TRBV6-1 joined to TRBJ1-3, with no confidently assigned D gene. The nucleotides read TGTGCCAGCAGGACCCCTTGGGAATACACCATATATTTT. Protein translation: CASRTPWEYTIYF.